Sequencing of this T cell receptor beta chain was carried out in a study of CD8 T cells in Susac syndrome. In the study overall: Clinically active disease was present in about six of the sequenced Susac syndrome patients. Eight or nine of these patients were in remission.

The CDR3 sequence is 15 residues long. Looked up from germline, CDR1 is MGHDK and CDR2 is SYGVNS. The authors reverse transcribed roughly 0.5 to 1 ug RNA with random hexamers. With immunoSEQ multiplex PCR, TCR beta CDR3 was amplified across 54 Vbeta and 13 Jbeta. TCRdb processed the immunoSEQ multiplex PCR reads anew with MiXCR; each CDR3 protein has one entry. This sample carries about 190,000 distinct CDR3 sequences, around 95% of them seen once, and the ten largest clones take 0.098%. The receptor's source is a human donor with Susac syndrome. The rearrangement links TRBV25-1 to TRBJ2-5, with 12 positions matching TRBD2. The end of the DNA is better explained by TRBJ2-7, so the J call may be wrong. The sample taken for sequencing was CD4+ T cells from PBMCs. CDR3 in amino acids: CASSDLTSGGYEQYF. The CDR3 coding sequence is TGTGCCAGCAGTGACCTGACTAGCGGGGGCTACGAGCAGTACTTC.